This T cell receptor beta chain was recovered during a study of T cell repertoires in cytomegalovirus infection. On the study more broadly: Indications of both CMV infection and matching HLA type were provided by public TCR beta signatures.

Of note for this clonotype: Its antigen is not identified.

TCRdb independently ran MiXCR on the reads; one entry per CDR3 protein. The data show some 150,000 distinct CDR3 sequences, more than 30% seen once. Specimen: CD8+ T cells from cultured PBMCs, collected from culture after CMV antigen stimulation. The receptor was isolated from a human donor in good health (CMV status not recorded). Some clones in this sample may be carry-over from other donors' samples.

CDR3 amino acids: CASSLVREYGEKLFF. The CDR3 nucleotides read TGTGCCAGCAGCTTAGTCAGGGAATATGGTGAAAAACTGTTTTTT. The rearrangement links TRBV7-9 to TRBJ1-4, with D possibly being TRBD1 (5 bases). Germline-derived CDR1 and CDR2 are SEHNR and FQNEAQ (reference sequence). Trimming took off 1 base at V and 7 bases at J, with 13 bases between the two ends. This CDR3 comprises 15 residues.